Listed here is a single TCR beta chain. Its antigen is unidentified. Using quantitative 5'-RACE with molecular barcodes, the authors made TCR beta libraries. Each CDR3 protein gets one entry after TCRdb re-called the 5' RACE reads with MiXCR. Altogether approximately 500,000 distinct CDR3 sequences are present, over 9.5% being singletons, with the ten largest covering approximately 7%. The record originates from a study of CD8 T cells in ankylosing spondylitis. Overall study results and limits: A motif of fewer than ten highly homologous TCR beta variants was seen as apparently characteristic of ankylosing spondylitis blood. Those disease-linked clones were CD8+; they were also relatively rare in peripheral blood.

Trimming removed 6 bases at V and 6 bases at J, with 14 bases between. The CDR3 spans 14 residues. This chain connects TRBV12-3 or TRBV12-4 to TRBJ2-2, with D maybe TRBD1 (6 bases). This clonotype originated in a male donor with ankylosing spondylitis. Sequenced sample: blood, either unsorted or a sorted T cell fraction (not recorded which). The CDR3 here is CASRITGFPGELFF. In nucleotides, the CDR3 is TGTGCCAGCAGGATTACAGGGTTTCCCGGGGAGCTGTTTTTT.